Presented here are 11 T cell receptor beta chains from one specimen sequenced in a study of blood T cell repertoires in COVID-19 (dated by TCRdb to the early 2020s). To prepare the library, the immunoSEQ multiplex PCR assay was applied. The immuneACCESS repertoire file appears here via TCRdb, limited to in-frame rearrangements. These files lack a portion of the clones; in checked studies, under half of the deficit traces to unresolved V genes, and the cause of the others is not known. Across this sample there are around 5,500 clones, with about 90% seen only once. The ten largest clonotypes hold under 20% of the sample. Specimen: peripheral blood. Source of these receptors: a human donor in a cohort sampled during active COVID-19.

The chain uses TRBV7-2 and TRBJ2-5, with unresolved D. Germline V gene lookup returns CDR1 SGHTA and CDR2 FQGNSA. The V gene lost 2 bases and the J gene lost 5 bases, with 3 bases spanning the gap. This CDR3 is 11 amino acids long. The DNA for the CDR3 is TGTGCCAGCAGCTTACAGGAGACCCAGTACTTC. Translation: CASSLQETQYF.

Worth noting for this clone: One end of the junction fails to match germline, which may point to a read error. V and J are TRBV7-9 and TRBJ2-1; D may be TRBD1 (5 bases). Germline CDR1 SEHNR, CDR2 FQNEAQ (reference sequence). CDR3 length equals 11 residues. CDR3 sequence reads: CASRWGEEQFF. CDR3 nucleotides: TGTGCTAGCAGGTGGGGCGAGGAGCAGTTCTTC.

The genes are TRBV2 and TRBJ1-5, with a possible D match to TRBD1 (6 bases). The CDR3 covers 15 residues. CDR1 SNHLY and CDR2 FYNNEI come from the germline V gene. The germline V and J ends were trimmed by 1 base and 0 bases, with 7 bases remaining between them. The CDR3 nucleotides read TGTGCCAGCAGTGAAGGGACAGTTAGCAATCAGCCCCAGCATTTT. As protein: CASSEGTVSNQPQHF.

The chain recombines TRBV5-1 with TRBJ2-3; D not resolved. Germline lookup yields CDR1 SGHRS and CDR2 YFSETQ. The CDR3 is 13 amino acids. Trimming pared 5 bases from V and 1 base from J, leaving 8 bases between. The CDR3 bases are TGCGCCAGCAGATCTACTGGCACAGATACGCAGTATTTT. It yields the protein CASRSTGTDTQYF.

The table lists this clone with a few counts. The rearrangement uses TRBV18 and TRBJ1-4; D is undetermined. CDR1 and CDR2 (germline): KGHSH, LQKENI. The CDR3 has 16 amino acids. V gave up 2 bases and J gave up 0 bases, with 10 bases separating them. CDR3 residues: CASSPTEEATNEKLFF. The CDR3 DNA reads as TGTGCCAGCTCACCAACGGAGGAGGCAACTAATGAAAAACTGTTTTTT.

V usage is TRBV7-9 and J usage is TRBJ2-6; tentatively, D is TRBD1 (5 bases). There are 17 residues in the CDR3. Germline V CDR1 and CDR2: SEHNR, FQNEAQ (reference sequence). V was cut by 5 bases and J by 0 bases, with 14 bases left in between. CDR3 sequence: CASSRLGESSGANVLTF. The CDR3 region has the DNA TGTGCCAGCAGCCGGTTAGGGGAAAGCTCTGGGGCCAACGTCCTGACTTTC.

This chain connects TRBV5-1 to TRBJ1-1; maybe TRBD1 (5 bases). Germline CDR1 reads SGHRS; CDR2 reads YFSETQ. This CDR3 is built from 15 residues. Between the trimmed V and J ends, which lost 0 bases and 6 bases, there was a span of 15 bases. The CDR3 sequence is CASSLGGGRSAEAFF. In nucleotides, the CDR3 is TGCGCCAGCAGCTTGGGGGGCGGGAGATCCGCTGAAGCTTTCTTT.

The chain employs TRBV7-9 and TRBJ1-2; a weak D match, TRBD1 (5 bases). The CDR3 is 13 amino acids. Trimming pared 6 bases from V and 7 bases from J, leaving 15 bases between. Germline loops: CDR1 SEHNR, CDR2 FQNEAQ (reference sequence). Written as DNA, the CDR3 is TGTGCCAGCAGTTCGGGACTAAAGGGTGGCTACACCTTC. This gives the protein CASSSGLKGGYTF.

The chain links TRBV18 to TRBJ2-7; 7 bases line up with TRBD1. The CDR3 consists of 14 residues. In germline, CDR1 is KGHSH, CDR2 LQKENI. J lost 3 bases, V lost 3 bases, and 5 bases had no gene match. The CDR3 here is CASSPRQGVYEQYF. DNA for the CDR3: TGTGCCAGCTCACCGAGACAGGGAGTCTACGAGCAGTACTTC.

J is TRBJ2-6 and V is TRBV19, with 9 bases matching TRBD2. Germline V gene data show CDR1 as LNHDA and CDR2 as SQIVND (reference sequence). The CDR3 loop spans 17 amino acids. V lost 10 bases, J lost 4 bases, and 14 bases stayed unmatched. DNA of the CDR3: TGTGCCACCAATAATCGCGGGGGGGCTGTAGGGGCCAACGTCCTGACTTTC. Protein sequence: CATNNRGGAVGANVLTF.

This clone was counted a few times. The chain employs TRBV30 and TRBJ1-2; D may be TRBD1 (6 bases). This CDR3 region has 14 residues. Germline CDR1 GTSNPN, CDR2 SVGIG (reference sequence). V lost 5 bases, J lost 8 bases, and 21 bases lay in between. CDR3 loop: CAWVPSLGAQGYTF. The CDR3 nucleotides read TGTGCCTGGGTTCCATCCCTGGGGGCGCAAGGCTACACCTTC.